The T cell receptor beta chain described here comes from a study of T cells in Graves' hyperthyroidism and ophthalmopathy. About the study: At the time of initial diagnosis and before any treatment, peripheral blood was collected.

Clinical symptoms, serum thyroxine, TRAb, thyroid ultrasound and orbital computed tomography informed diagnoses. From more than 9.5 ml of fresh peripheral blood, PBMCs were isolated. Study outcomes and limitations: In blood, most of the thyroid clonotypes expanded above 0.001 were also present.

Amplification of TCR beta CDR3 regions was performed using RNA transcripts as template. An initial round of RT-PCR targeting the TCR CDR3 relied on the HTBI primer set. Each CDR3 protein is one row after TCRdb ran MiXCR on the multiplex PCR reads. This table has hundreds of thousands of distinct CDR3 sequences, less than 25% appearing once. This clonotype occurred a few times. Its antigen is as yet unknown. The clonotype comes from a man aged 25-40 years with Graves' ophthalmopathy. Sequencing was performed on blood.

CDR3: CASSYSRDRASYEQYF. CDR3 DNA: TGTGCCAGCAGTTACTCCAGGGACAGGGCTTCCTACGAGCAGTACTTC. The chain uses TRBV6-2 or TRBV6-3 and TRBJ2-7; 9 nucleotides align to TRBD1. This CDR3 spans 16 amino acids. Germline CDR1 reads MNHEY; CDR2 reads SVGEGT. The ends lost 0 bases at V and 1 base at J; junction bases unmatched: 4.